Presented here are 5 T cell receptor beta chains from one specimen sequenced in a study of long-term antiretroviral therapy in people with HIV. Version v3.0 of the immunoSEQ assay ran at survey level. Profiling relied on immunoSEQ multiplex PCR, and the TCRdb table lists in-frame clones only, not all of them. Altogether roughly 30,000 clones are present, around four fifths being singletons, with the ten largest covering more than 8%. Sequenced material: unsorted PBMCs, taken 2.7 to 2.8 years after starting antiretroviral therapy. The receptor set was obtained from a young man with HIV.

The chain links TRBV6-1 to TRBJ1-5; 8 nucleotides line up with TRBD1. CDR1 and CDR2 from the germline V gene are MNHNS and SASEGT. The V and J ends lost 5 bases and 1 base, in that order; junction bases with no gene match: 4. This CDR3 has 15 amino acids. In DNA, the CDR3 is TGTGCCAGCAGTTTGGACAGGGTAAGCAATCAGCCCCAGCATTTT. Encoded protein: CASSLDRVSNQPQHF.

The J gene is TRBJ2-3, the V gene TRBV6-1; 12 bases line up with TRBD2. The length of the CDR3 is 15 residues. Germline V gives CDR1 MNHNS, CDR2 SASEGT. The V and J ends lost 3 bases and 4 bases, in that order; junction bases with no gene match: 2. The CDR3 DNA is TGTGCCAGCAGTGAGACTAGCGGGGGTCCAGATACGCAGTATTTT. Translation gives CASSETSGGPDTQYF.

The V call is TRBV5-1, the J call TRBJ2-2; D is unclear. Germline CDR1 SGHRS, CDR2 YFSETQ. The length of the CDR3 is 14 residues. V dropped 1 base and J dropped 0 bases, with 4 bases sitting between them. The CDR3 sequence: CASSLTPNTGELFF. In DNA, the CDR3 is TGCGCCAGCAGCTTGACACCGAACACCGGGGAGCTGTTTTTT. Filled out from reference TRBV5-1 and TRBJ2-2, the complete variable domain reads KAGVTQTPRYLIKTRGQQVTLSCSPISGHRSVSWYQQTPGQGLQFLFEYFSETQRNKGNFPGRFSGRQFSNSRSEMNVSTLELGDSALYLCASSLTPNTGELFFGEGSRLTVL.

The chain is built from TRBV27 and TRBJ2-6, with 10 bases lining up with TRBD1. V lost 4 bases and J lost 1; bases outside the gene matches: 10. This CDR3 comprises 19 residues. Per germline, CDR1 MNHEY and CDR2 SMNVEV (reference sequence). The CDR3 here is CASSSGQGVMKSGANVLTF. CDR3 in DNA: TGTGCCAGCAGTTCAGGACAGGGGGTTATGAAATCTGGGGCCAACGTCCTGACTTTC.

Only a few counts were recorded for this clone. The rearrangement links TRBV10-3 to TRBJ1-2; weak D call: TRBD1 (5 bases). The ends were cut back, 7 bases at V and 3 bases at J, with 12 bases in the middle. Germline-derived CDR1 and CDR2 are ENHRY and SYGVKD. The CDR3 is made up of 13 amino acids. The CDR3 DNA follows: TGTGCCATCACGGAGGGGAGCGACTATGGCTACACCTTC. It encodes CAITEGSDYGYTF.